The 11 T cell receptor beta chains reported below all come from one sample, sequenced in a study of beta chain features in type 1 diabetes. The study reverse transcribed the entire isolated RNA, so it sequenced expressed TCRB transcripts. TCRdb keeps only in-frame clones here, not all; method: immunoSEQ multiplex PCR. The sample lists almost 350,000 clones, less than 10% occurring once. Material: central memory CD4+ T cells from blood. Receptors were obtained from a woman between 18 and 29 years old in good health.

This chain uses TRBV9 with TRBJ1-3; D is undetermined. Trimming cost V 0 bases and J 0 bases, with 4 bases left between them. The CDR3 sequence is 14 residues long. Germline V gives CDR1 SGDLS, CDR2 YYNGEE. CDR3 nucleotides: TGTGCCAGCAGCGTAGAGAGCTCTGGAAACACCATATATTTT. Translating gives CASSVESSGNTIYF.

In its sample, this clone was seen a few times. The V call is TRBV28, the J call TRBJ1-5, with a tentative D call TRBD1 (6 bases). The CDR3 is 15 amino acids. V was shortened by 10 bases and J by 0 bases, with 16 bases between the two germline ends. Germline CDR1 reads MDHEN; CDR2 reads SYDVKM. CDR3 in DNA: TGTGCCACCACCCGAACAGGGATTAGCAATCAGCCCCAGCATTTT. Encoded protein: CATTRTGISNQPQHF.

This chain links TRBV5-4 with TRBJ1-1; no clear D gene. This CDR3 comprises 15 residues. V lost 1 base and J 2 bases, leaving 12 bases between the germline ends. Per the germline V gene, CDR1 is SGHNT and CDR2 is YYREEE (reference sequence). The CDR3 bases are TGTGCCAGCAGCTTGACGCTAAAGGATAACACTGAAGCTTTCTTT. It is translated as CASSLTLKDNTEAFF. Full variable domain (outside the CDR3, taken from reference TRBV5-4 and TRBJ1-1): ETGVTQSPTHLIKTRGQQVTLRCSSQSGHNTVSWYQQALGQGPQFIFQYYREEENGRGNFPPRFSGLQFPNYSSELNVNALELDDSALYLCASSLTLKDNTEAFFGQGTRLTVV.

The J gene is TRBJ2-7, the V gene TRBV27, with D hard to call. Per germline, CDR1 MNHEY and CDR2 SMNVEV (reference sequence). The CDR3 is made up of 12 amino acids. V was shortened by 8 bases and J by 6 bases, with 14 bases between the two germline ends. The CDR3 loop reads CASAKARGEQYF. CDR3 DNA sequence: TGTGCCAGCGCAAAAGCTCGTGGCGAGCAGTACTTC.

This clone was picked up a small number of times. The gene calls are TRBV4-3 and TRBJ2-1; D uncertain. This CDR3 is 13 amino acids long. Trimming shortened V by 3 bases and J by 15 bases, and 18 bases separated the two germline ends. Germline CDR1 reads LGHNA; CDR2 reads YSLEER. The CDR3 is CASSQVVDSSPFF. The CDR3 coding sequence is TGCGCCAGCAGCCAGGTAGTTGACTCCTCCCCGTTCTTC.

This clone has only a few counts. The chain employs TRBV6-1 and TRBJ2-7; no firm D call. The CDR3 sequence is 12 residues long. Trimming removed 10 bases at V and 6 bases at J, with 16 bases between. Germline V gives CDR1 MNHNS, CDR2 SASEGT. The CDR3: CATSSSVGEQYF. As DNA, the CDR3 is TGTGCCACATCTTCCAGTGTTGGCGAGCAGTACTTC.

The chain combines TRBV7-9 with TRBJ2-6; no firm D call. Trimming removed 4 bases at V and 2 bases at J, with 6 bases between. Germline V lookup: CDR1 SEHNR, CDR2 FQNEAQ (reference sequence). The length of the CDR3 is 14 residues. CDR3 sequence reads: CASSSNTGANVLTF. The CDR3 DNA follows: TGTGCCAGCAGCTCTAATACTGGGGCCAACGTCCTGACTTTC.

This clone has a handful of counts. The rearrangement links TRBV5-1 to TRBJ1-2; a possible D gene is TRBD1 (5 bases). V was trimmed by 9 bases and J by 4 bases, leaving 28 bases between them. The CDR3 consists of 17 residues. CDR1 is SGHRS and CDR2 is YFSETQ in the germline V gene. The CDR3 spells CATRSGPVYTSFYGYTF. The CDR3 DNA follows: TGCGCCACCCGGTCGGGGCCCGTTTATACTAGCTTCTATGGCTACACCTTC.

CDR3 bases: TGTGCCAGTAGTGTAACTAGGTCCTCCTACAATGAGCAGTTCTTC. This sequence encodes CASSVTRSSYNEQFF. The chain links TRBV19 to TRBJ2-1, with D perhaps TRBD2 (5 bases). V was shortened by 5 bases and J by 0 bases, with 11 bases between the two germline ends. Germline V lookup: CDR1 LNHDA, CDR2 SQIVND (reference sequence). This CDR3 has 15 residues.

The chain links TRBV29-1 to TRBJ2-3; D is ambiguous. Germline assignment: CDR1 SQVTM and CDR2 ANQGSEA. The CDR3 length is 13 residues. Trimming cost V 6 bases and J 2 bases, with 12 bases left between them. The CDR3 is CSVKKTATDTQYF. For the CDR3, the DNA is TGCAGCGTGAAAAAAACGGCCACAGATACGCAGTATTTT.

In its sample, this clone was seen a few times. The genes are TRBV7-2 and TRBJ1-1, with a tentative D call TRBD1 (6 bases). This CDR3 has 18 residues. Trimming took 2 bases from V and 5 from J, leaving 24 bases between them. Germline CDR1 and CDR2: SGHTA and FQGNSA. The CDR3 DNA follows: TGTGCCAGCAGCTTAACTGCGTTTGCCAGGGGATCGTCTACTGAAGCTTTCTTT. Protein: CASSLTAFARGSSTEAFF.